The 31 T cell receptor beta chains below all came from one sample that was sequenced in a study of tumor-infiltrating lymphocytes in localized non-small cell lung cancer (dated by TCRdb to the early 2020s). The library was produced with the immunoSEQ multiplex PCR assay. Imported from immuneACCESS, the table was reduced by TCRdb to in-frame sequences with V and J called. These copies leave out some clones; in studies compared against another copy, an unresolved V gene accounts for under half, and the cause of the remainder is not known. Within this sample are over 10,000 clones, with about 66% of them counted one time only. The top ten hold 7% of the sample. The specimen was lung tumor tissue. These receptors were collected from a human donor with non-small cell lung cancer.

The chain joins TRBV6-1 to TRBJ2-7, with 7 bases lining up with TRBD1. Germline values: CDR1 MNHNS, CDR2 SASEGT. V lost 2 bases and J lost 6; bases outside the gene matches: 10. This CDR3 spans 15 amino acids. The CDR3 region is CASSEKLTGSGEQYF. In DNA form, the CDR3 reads TGTGCCAGCAGTGAAAAGTTGACAGGGAGTGGCGAGCAGTACTTC.

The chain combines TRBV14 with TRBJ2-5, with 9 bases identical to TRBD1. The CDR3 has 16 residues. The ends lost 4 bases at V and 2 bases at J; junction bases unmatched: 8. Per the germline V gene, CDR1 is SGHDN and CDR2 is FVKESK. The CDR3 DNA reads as TGTGCCAGCAGCCTCCTCCCGGGACAGGGTCAAGAGACCCAGTACTTC. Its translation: CASSLLPGQGQETQYF.

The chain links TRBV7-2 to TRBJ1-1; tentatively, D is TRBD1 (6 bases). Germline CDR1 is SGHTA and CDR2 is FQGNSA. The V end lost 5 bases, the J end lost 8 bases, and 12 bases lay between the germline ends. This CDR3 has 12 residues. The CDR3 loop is CASSLTGTEAFF. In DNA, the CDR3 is TGTGCCAGCAGCCTAACCGGGACAGAAGCTTTCTTT.

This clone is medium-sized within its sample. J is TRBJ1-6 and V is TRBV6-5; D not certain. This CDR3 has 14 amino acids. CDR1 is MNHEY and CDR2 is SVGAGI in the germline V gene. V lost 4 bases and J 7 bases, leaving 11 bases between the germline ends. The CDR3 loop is CASSFVKTNSPLHF. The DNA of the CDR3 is TGTGCCAGCAGTTTTGTCAAAACCAATTCACCCCTCCACTTT.

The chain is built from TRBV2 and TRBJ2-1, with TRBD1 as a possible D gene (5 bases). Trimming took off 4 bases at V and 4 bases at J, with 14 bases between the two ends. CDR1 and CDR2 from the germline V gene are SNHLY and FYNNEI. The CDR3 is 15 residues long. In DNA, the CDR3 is TGTGCCAGCAGTGTTGACTCCCCAGGGTACAATGAGCAGTTCTTC. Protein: CASSVDSPGYNEQFF.

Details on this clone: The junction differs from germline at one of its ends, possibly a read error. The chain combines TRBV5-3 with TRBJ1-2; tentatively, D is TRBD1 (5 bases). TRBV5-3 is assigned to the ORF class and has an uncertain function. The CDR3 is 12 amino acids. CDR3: CASSLGDYGYTF. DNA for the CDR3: TGTGCCAGCAGCTTGGGGGACTATGGCTACACCTTC.

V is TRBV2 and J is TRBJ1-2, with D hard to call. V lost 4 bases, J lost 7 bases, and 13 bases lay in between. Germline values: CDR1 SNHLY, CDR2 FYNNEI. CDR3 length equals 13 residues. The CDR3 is CASSAAGEGGYTF. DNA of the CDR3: TGTGCCAGCAGTGCGGCGGGTGAGGGTGGCTACACCTTC.

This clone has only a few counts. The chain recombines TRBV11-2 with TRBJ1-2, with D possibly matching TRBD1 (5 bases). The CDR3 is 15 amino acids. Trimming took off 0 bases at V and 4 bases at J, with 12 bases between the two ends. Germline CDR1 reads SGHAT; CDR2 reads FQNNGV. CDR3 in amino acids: CASSLDRGAGYGYTF. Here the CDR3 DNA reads TGTGCCAGCAGCTTAGATAGAGGGGCAGGCTATGGCTACACCTTC.

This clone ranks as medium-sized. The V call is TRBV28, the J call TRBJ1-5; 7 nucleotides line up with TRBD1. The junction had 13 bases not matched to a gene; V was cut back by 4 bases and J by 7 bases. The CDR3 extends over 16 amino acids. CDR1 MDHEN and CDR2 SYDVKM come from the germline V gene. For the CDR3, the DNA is TGTGCCAGCAGTTCCCCCCGACAGGGCGGCTACCAGCCCCAGCATTTT. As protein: CASSSPRQGGYQPQHF.

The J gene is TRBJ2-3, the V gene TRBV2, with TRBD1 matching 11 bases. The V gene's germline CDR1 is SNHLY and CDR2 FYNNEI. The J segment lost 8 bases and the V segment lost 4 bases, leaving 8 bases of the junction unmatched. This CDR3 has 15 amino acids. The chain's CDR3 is CASSGGTGGGGTQYF. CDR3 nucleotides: TGTGCCAGCAGTGGGGGGACAGGGGGTGGTGGTACGCAGTATTTT.

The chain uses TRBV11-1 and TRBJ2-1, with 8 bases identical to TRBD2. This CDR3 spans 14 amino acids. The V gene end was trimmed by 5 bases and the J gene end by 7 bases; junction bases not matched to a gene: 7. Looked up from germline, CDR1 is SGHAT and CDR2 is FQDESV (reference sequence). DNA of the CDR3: TGTGCCAGCAGCCGGGGTGTAGCGGGAAATGAGCAGTTCTTC. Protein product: CASSRGVAGNEQFF.

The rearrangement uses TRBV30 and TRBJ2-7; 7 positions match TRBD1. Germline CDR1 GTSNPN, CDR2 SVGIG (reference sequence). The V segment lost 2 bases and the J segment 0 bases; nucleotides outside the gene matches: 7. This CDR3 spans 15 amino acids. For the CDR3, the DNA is TGTGCCTGGAGTCCGAAAGGGGGCAGCTCCTACGAGCAGTACTTC. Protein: CAWSPKGGSSYEQYF.

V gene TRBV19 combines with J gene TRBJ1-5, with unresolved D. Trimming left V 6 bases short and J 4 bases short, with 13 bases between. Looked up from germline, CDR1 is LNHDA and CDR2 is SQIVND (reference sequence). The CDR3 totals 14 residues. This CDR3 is CASRERQINQPQHF. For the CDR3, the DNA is TGTGCCAGTAGGGAAAGGCAGATTAATCAGCCCCAGCATTTT.

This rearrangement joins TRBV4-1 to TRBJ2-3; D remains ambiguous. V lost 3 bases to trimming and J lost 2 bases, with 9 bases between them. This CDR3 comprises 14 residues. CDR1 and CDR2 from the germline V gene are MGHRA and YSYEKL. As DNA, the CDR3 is TGCGCCAGCAGCCACACGGAAACCACAGATACGCAGTATTTT. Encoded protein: CASSHTETTDTQYF.

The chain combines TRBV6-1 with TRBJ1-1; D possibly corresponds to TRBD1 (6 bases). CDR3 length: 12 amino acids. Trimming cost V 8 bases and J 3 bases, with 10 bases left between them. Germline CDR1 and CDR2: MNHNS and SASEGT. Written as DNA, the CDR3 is TGTGCCAGCGGGACATCGGACACTGAAGCTTTCTTT. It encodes CASGTSDTEAFF.

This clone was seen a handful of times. The CDR3 DNA reads TGCGCCAGCAGCTTGACTATAGCTTTGGGAACTGAAGCTTTCTTT. It specifies CASSLTIALGTEAFF. V gene TRBV5-1 combines with J gene TRBJ1-1; D call uncertain. Germline-derived CDR1 and CDR2 are SGHRS and YFSETQ. This CDR3 has 15 amino acids. V was clipped by 1 base and J by 5 bases, with 15 bases between them.

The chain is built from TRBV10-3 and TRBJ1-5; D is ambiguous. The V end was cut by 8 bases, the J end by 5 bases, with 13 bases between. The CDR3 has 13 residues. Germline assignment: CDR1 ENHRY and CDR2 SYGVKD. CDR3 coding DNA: TGTGCCATCCGTGGACCTCCCCATCAGCCCCAGCATTTT. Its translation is CAIRGPPHQPQHF.

The CDR3 DNA is TGTGCCAGTAGTCCGAACCGGGACACAAGCAATCAGCCCCAGCATTTT. Translated: CASSPNRDTSNQPQHF. The chain links TRBV19 to TRBJ1-5, with D maybe TRBD1 (6 bases). The germline V and J ends were trimmed by 5 bases and 1 base, with 15 bases remaining between them. Germline lookup yields CDR1 LNHDA and CDR2 SQIVND (reference sequence). This CDR3 spans 16 amino acids.

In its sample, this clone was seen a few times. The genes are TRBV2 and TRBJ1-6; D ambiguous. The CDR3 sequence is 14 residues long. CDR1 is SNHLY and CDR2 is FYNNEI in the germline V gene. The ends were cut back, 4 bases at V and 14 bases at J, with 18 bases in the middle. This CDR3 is CASSGRTERRTLHF. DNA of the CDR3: TGTGCCAGCAGTGGCCGGACGGAGCGGCGCACCCTCCACTTT.

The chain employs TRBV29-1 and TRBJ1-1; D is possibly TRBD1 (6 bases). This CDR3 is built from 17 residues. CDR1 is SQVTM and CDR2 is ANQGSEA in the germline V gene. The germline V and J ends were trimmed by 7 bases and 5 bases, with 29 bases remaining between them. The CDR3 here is CSAQGGWGRGGRTEAFF. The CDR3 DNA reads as TGCAGCGCCCAAGGTGGTTGGGGCAGGGGAGGGAGGACTGAAGCTTTCTTT.

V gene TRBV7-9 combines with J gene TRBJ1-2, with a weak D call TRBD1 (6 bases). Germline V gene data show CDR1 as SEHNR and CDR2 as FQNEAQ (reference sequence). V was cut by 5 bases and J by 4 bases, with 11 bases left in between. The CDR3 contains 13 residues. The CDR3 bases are TGTGCCAGCAGCGCGCAGGGGCCCTATGGCTACACCTTC. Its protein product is CASSAQGPYGYTF.

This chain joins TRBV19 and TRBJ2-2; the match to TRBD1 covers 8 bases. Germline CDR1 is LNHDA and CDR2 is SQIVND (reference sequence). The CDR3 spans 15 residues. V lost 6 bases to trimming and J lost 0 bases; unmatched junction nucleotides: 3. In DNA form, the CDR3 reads TGTGCCAGTAGGGGGGACAGGCCGAACACCGGGGAGCTGTTTTTT. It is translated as CASRGDRPNTGELFF.

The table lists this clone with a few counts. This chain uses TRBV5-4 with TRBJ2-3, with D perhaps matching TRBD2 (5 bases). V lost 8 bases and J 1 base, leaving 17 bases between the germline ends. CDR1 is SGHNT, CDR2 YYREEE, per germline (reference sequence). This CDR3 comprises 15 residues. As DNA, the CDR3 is TGTGCCAGTCTGGACTTATCAGTGGGCACAGATACGCAGTATTTT. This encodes CASLDLSVGTDTQYF.

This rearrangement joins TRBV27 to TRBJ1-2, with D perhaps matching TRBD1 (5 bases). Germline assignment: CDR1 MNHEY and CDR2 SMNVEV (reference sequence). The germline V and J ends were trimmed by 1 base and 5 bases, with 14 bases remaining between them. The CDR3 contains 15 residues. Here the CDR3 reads CASSLFGALRYGYTF. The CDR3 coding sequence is TGTGCCAGCAGTTTATTCGGGGCCCTCCGGTATGGCTACACCTTC.

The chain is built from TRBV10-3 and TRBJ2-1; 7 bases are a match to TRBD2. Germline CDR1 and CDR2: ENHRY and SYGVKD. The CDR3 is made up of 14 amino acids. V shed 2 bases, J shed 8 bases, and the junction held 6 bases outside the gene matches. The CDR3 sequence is CAISEPGLFHEQFF. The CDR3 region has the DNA TGTGCCATCAGTGAGCCGGGACTATTCCATGAGCAGTTCTTC.

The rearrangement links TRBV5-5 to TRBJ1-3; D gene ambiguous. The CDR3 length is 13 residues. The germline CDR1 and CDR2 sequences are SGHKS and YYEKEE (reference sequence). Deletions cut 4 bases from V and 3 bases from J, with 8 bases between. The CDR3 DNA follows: TGTGCCAGCAGCCCCCTACGTGGAAACACCATATATTTT. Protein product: CASSPLRGNTIYF.

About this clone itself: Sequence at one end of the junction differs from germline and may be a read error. CDR3 loop: CSVKDNQVGQYF. The CDR3 nucleotides are TGCAGCGTTAAAGATAACCAGGTCGGGCAGTACTTC. The chain carries TRBV29-1 and TRBJ2-7; D not certain. Per the germline V gene, CDR1 is SQVTM and CDR2 is ANQGSEA. This CDR3 comprises 12 residues.

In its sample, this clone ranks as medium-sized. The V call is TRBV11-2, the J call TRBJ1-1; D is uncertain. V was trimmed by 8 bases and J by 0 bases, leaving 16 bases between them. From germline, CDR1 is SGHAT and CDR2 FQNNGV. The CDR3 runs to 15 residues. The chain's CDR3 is CASPRWAHMNTEAFF. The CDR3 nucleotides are TGTGCCAGCCCACGCTGGGCACACATGAACACTGAAGCTTTCTTT.

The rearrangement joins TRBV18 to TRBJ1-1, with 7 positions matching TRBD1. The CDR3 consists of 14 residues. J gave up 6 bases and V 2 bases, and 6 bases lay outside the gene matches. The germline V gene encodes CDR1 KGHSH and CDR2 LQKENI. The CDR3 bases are TGTGCCAGCTCACCAAGACAGGGTCAGCCTGAAGCTTTCTTT. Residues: CASSPRQGQPEAFF.

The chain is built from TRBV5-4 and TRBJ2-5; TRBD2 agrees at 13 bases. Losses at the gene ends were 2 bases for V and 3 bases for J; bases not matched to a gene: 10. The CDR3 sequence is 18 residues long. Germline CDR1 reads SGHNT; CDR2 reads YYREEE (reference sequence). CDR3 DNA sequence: TGTGCCAGCAGCTTAGGCGGGATTGGACTAGCGGGAGAAGAGACCCAGTACTTC. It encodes CASSLGGIGLAGEETQYF.

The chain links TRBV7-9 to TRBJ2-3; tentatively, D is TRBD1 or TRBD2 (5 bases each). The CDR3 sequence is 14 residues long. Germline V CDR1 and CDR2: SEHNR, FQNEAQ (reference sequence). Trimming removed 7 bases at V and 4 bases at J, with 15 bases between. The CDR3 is CASIGAGAPDTQYF. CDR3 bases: TGTGCCAGCATCGGGGCCGGAGCCCCAGATACGCAGTATTTT.